This T cell receptor beta chain was profiled in a study of blood T cell repertoires in COVID-19. Study overall: Some COVID-19 samples were acute and others convalescent; all came from the United States, Italy and Spain. PBMCs, B-cell-depleted T cells, or T cells were the source of the cDNA or gDNA that made up the material.

As processed by the authors: Reference gene primer amplification in the assay estimated nucleated cell counts. TCRdb keeps only in-frame clones here, not all; method: immunoSEQ multiplex PCR. V and J calls and clone size follow that table, whereas D and trimming were derived from the DNA. This sample has under 55,000 clones, with roughly 90% found just once. The J segment lost 0 bases and the V segment lost 6 bases, leaving 4 bases of the junction unmatched. The CDR3 spans 15 residues. Germline-derived CDR1 and CDR2 are KGHDR and SFDVKD. This clone is a singleton in its sample. Sequencing was carried out using peripheral blood. This sequence joins TRBV24-1 and TRBJ1-3; the match to TRBD1 covers 7 bases. The TCR originated in a human donor in a cohort sampled during active COVID-19. CDR3 sequence (DNA): TGTGCCACCAGTCAAGGGGGCCGCTCTGGAAACACCATATATTTT. Its protein product is CATSQGGRSGNTIYF.